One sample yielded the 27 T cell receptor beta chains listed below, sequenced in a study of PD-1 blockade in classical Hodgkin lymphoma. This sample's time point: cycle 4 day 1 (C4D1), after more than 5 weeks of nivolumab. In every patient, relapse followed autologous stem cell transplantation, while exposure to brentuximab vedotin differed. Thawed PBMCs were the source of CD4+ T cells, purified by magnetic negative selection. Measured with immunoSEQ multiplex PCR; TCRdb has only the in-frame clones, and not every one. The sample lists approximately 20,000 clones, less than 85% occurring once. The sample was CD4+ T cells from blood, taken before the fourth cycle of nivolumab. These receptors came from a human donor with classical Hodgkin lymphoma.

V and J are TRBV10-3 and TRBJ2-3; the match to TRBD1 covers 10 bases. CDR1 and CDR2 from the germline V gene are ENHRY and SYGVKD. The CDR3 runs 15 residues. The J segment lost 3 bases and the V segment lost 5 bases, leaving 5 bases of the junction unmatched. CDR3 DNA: TGTGCCATCAGTAGGACAGGGGGAGGGACAGATACGCAGTATTTT. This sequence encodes CAISRTGGGTDTQYF.

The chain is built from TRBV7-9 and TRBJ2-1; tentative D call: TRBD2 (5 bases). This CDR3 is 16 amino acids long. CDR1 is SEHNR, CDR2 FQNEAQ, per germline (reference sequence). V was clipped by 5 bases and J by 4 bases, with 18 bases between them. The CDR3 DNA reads TGTGCCAGCAGCCCCACCTGGCTAGCTTCATACAATGAGCAGTTCTTC. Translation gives CASSPTWLASYNEQFF.

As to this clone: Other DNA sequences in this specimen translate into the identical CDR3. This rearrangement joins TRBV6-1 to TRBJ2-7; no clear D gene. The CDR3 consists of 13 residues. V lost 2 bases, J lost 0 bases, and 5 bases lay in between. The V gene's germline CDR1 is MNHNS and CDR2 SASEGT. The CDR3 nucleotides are TGTGCCAGCAGTGAAACCAGCTCCTACGAGCAGTACTTC. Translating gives CASSETSSYEQYF.

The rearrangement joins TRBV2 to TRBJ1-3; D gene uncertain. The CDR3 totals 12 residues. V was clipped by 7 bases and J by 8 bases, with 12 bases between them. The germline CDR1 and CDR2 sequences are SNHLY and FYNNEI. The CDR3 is CASNGRGDTIYF. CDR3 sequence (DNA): TGTGCCAGCAATGGGCGAGGCGACACCATATATTTT.

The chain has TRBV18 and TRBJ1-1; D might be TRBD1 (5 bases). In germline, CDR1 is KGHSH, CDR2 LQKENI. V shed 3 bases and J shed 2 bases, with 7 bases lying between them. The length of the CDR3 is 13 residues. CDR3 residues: CASSPQGNTEAFF. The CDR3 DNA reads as TGTGCCAGCTCACCCCAGGGAAACACTGAAGCTTTCTTT.

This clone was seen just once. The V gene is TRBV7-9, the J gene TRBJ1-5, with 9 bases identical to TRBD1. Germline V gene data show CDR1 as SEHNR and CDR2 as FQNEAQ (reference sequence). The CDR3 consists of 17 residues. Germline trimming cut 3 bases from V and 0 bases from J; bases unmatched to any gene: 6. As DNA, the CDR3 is TGTGCCAGCAGCTTCCGGGACAGGGAATATAGCAATCAGCCCCAGCATTTT. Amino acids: CASSFRDREYSNQPQHF.

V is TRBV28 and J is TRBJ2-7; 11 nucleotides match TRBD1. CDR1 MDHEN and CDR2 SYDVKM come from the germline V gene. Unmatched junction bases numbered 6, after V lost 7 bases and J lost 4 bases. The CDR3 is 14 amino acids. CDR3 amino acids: CASKWTGGLYEQYF. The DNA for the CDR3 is TGTGCCAGCAAATGGACAGGGGGCTTGTACGAGCAGTACTTC.

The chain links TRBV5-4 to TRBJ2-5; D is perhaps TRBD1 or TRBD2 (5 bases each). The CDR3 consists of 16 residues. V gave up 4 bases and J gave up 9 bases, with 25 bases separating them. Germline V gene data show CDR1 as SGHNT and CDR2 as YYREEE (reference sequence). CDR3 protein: CASSGGWTREAGAQYF. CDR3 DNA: TGTGCCAGCAGCGGGGGATGGACCCGTGAGGCGGGCGCCCAGTACTTC.

The DNA of the CDR3 is TGTGCAAGTCGCTCTCGGAGGGCGGAGCATAGTACTACCCAAGAGACCCAGTACTTC. This encodes CASRSRRAEHSTTQETQYF. The rearrangement joins TRBV12-2 to TRBJ2-5; the table assigns TRBD2, which was not confirmed against the DNA. TRBV12-2 is given as a pseudogene. The CDR3 extends over 19 amino acids.

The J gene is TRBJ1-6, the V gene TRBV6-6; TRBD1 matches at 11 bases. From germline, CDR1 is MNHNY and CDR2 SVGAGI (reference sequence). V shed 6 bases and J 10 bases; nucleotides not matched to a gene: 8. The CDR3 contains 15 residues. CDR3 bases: TGTGCCAGCAGCTACGGACAGGGGGCAGGGTCACCCCTCCACTTT. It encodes CASSYGQGAGSPLHF.

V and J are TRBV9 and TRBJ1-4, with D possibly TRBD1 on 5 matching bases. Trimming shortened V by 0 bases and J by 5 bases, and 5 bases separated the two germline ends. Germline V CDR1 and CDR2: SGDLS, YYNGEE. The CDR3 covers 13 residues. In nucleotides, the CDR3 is TGTGCCAGCAGCGTAGACAGGAATGAAAAACTGTTTTTT. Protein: CASSVDRNEKLFF.

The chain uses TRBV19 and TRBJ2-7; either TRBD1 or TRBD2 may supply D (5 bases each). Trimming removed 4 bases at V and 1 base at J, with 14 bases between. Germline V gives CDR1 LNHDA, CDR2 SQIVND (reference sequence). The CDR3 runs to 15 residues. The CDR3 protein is CASSTGPWTSYEQYF. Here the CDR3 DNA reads TGTGCCAGTAGTACGGGACCTTGGACGTCCTACGAGCAGTACTTC.

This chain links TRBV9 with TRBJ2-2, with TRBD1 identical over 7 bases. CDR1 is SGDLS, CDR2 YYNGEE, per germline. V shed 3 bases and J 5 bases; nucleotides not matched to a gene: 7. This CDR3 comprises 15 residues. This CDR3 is CASSAKGARTGELFF. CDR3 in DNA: TGTGCCAGCAGCGCCAAGGGGGCGCGGACCGGGGAGCTGTTTTTT.

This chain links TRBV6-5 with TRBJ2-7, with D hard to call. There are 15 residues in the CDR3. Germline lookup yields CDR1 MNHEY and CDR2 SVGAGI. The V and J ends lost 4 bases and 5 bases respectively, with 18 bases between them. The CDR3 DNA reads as TGTGCCAGCAGTTCCCCCGGGCTAGGGAAACACGAGCAGTACTTC. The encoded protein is CASSSPGLGKHEQYF.

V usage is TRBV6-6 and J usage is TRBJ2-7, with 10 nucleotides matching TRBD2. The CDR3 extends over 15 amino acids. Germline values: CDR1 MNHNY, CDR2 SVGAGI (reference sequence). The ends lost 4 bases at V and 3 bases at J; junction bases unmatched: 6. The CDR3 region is CASSSSSGSLYEQYF. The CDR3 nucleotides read TGTGCCAGCAGTTCCTCTAGCGGGAGTCTCTACGAGCAGTACTTC.

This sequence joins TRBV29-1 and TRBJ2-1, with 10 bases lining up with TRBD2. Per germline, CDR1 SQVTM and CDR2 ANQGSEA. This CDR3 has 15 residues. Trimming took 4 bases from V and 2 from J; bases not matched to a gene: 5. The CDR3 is CSVVVSGRTYNEQFF. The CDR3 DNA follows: TGCAGCGTTGTTGTTAGCGGGAGGACCTACAATGAGCAGTTCTTC.

CDR3 DNA: TGTGCCAGCAGCTCAACCGATTCGTTGAATCAAGGCAGGGAGCTGTTTTTT. This encodes CASSSTDSLNQGRELFF. The rearrangement joins TRBV5-5 to TRBJ2-2; no reliable D call. Per the germline V gene, CDR1 is SGHKS and CDR2 is YYEKEE (reference sequence). This CDR3 region has 17 residues. V lost 3 bases and J lost 9, with 24 bases in between.

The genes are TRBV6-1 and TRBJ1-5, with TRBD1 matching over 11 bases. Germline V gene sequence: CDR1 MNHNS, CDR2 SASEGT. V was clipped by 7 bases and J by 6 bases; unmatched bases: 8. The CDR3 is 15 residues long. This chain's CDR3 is CASTQGTGGSQPQHF. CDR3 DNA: TGTGCCAGCACCCAGGGGACAGGGGGAAGTCAGCCCCAGCATTTT.

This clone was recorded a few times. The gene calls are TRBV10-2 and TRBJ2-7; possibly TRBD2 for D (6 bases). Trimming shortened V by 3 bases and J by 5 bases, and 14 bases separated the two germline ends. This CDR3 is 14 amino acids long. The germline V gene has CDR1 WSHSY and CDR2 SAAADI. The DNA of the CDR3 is TGCGCCAGCAGTGATTTTCTGGGAGGAGACGAGCAGTACTTC. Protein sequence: CASSDFLGGDEQYF.

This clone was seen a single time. CDR3 DNA sequence: TGTGCCAGCAGTGGGGGACAATCCCCACTCGAGCAGTACTTC. Translation: CASSGGQSPLEQYF. The V gene is TRBV2, the J gene TRBJ2-7; possibly TRBD1 for D (6 bases). There are 14 residues in the CDR3. The ends were cut back, 4 bases at V and 6 bases at J, with 16 bases in the middle. The germline CDR1 and CDR2 sequences are SNHLY and FYNNEI.

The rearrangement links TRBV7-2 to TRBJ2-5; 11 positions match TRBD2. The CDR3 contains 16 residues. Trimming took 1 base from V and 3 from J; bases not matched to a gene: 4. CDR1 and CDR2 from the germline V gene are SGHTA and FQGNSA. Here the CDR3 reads CASSLGLSGREETQYF. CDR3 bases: TGTGCCAGCAGCTTAGGCCTTAGCGGGAGGGAAGAGACCCAGTACTTC.

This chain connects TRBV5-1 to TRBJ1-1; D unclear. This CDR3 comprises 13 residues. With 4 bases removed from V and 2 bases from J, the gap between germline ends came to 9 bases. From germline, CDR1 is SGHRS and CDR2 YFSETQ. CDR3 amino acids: CASSPTSNTEAFF. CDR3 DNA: TGCGCCAGCAGCCCGACAAGTAACACTGAAGCTTTCTTT.

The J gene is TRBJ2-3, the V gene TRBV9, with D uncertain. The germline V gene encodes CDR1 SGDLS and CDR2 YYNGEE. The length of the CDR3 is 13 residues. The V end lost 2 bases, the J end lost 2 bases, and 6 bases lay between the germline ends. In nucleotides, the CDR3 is TGTGCCAGCAGCGTTGGAACCACAGATACGCAGTATTTT. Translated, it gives CASSVGTTDTQYF.

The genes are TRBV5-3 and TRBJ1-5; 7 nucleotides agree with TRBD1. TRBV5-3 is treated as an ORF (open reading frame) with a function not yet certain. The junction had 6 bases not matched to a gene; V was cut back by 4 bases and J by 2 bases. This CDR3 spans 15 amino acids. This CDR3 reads CARSQTGFGNQPQHF. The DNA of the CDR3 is TGTGCCAGAAGCCAGACAGGGTTTGGCAATCAGCCCCAGCATTTT.

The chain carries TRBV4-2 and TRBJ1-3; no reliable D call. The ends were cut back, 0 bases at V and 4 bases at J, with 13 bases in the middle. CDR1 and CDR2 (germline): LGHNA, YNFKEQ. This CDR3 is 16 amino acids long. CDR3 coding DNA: TGTGCCAGCAGCCAAGATAAATGGGCGTCCGGAAACACCATATATTTT. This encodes CASSQDKWASGNTIYF.

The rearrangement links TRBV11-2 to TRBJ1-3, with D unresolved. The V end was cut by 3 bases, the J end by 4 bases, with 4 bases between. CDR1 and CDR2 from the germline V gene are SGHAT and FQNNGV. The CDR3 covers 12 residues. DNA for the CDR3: TGTGCCAGCAGCTTCGGGGGAAACACCATATATTTT. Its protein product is CASSFGGNTIYF.

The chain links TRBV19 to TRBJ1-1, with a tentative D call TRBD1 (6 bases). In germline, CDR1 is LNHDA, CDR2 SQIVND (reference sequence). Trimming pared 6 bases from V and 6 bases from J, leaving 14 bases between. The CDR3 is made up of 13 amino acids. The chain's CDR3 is CASRTTGAAEAFF. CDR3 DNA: TGTGCCAGTAGAACCACGGGGGCCGCTGAAGCTTTCTTT.